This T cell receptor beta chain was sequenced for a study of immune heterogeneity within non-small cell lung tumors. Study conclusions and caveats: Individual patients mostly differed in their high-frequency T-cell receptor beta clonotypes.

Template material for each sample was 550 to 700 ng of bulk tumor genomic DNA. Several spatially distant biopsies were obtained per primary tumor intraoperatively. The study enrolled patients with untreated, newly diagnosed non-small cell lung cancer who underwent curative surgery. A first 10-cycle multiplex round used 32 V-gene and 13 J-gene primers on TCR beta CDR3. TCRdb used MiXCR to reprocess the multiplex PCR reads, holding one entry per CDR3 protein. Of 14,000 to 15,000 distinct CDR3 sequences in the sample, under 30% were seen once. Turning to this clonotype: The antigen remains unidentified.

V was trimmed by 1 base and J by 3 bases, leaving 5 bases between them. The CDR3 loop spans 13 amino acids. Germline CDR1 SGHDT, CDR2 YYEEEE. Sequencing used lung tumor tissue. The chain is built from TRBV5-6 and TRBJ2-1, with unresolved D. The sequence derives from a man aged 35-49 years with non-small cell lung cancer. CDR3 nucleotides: TGTGCCAGCAGCTTGTCAGTCTACAATGAGCAGTTCTTC. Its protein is CASSLSVYNEQFF.